Presented here are 9 T cell receptor beta chains from one specimen sequenced in a study of identical twins' blood T cells. One entry per CDR3 protein results from TCRdb running MiXCR on the 5' RACE reads. The sample has 350,000 to 400,000 distinct CDR3 sequences, more than 25% seen once; the top ten hold roughly 5.5%. The sequenced material came from PBMCs. The receptor source for this set is a woman between 18 and 50 years old in good health.

The rearrangement links TRBV28 to TRBJ1-2; maybe TRBD1 (5 bases). V shed 2 bases and J shed 4 bases, with 11 bases lying between them. The V gene's germline CDR1 is MDHEN and CDR2 SYDVKM. The CDR3 totals 14 residues. CDR3 residues: CASSLGGLGYGYTF. As DNA, the CDR3 is TGTGCCAGCAGTTTAGGGGGTCTAGGCTATGGCTACACCTTC.

This chain links TRBV27 with TRBJ2-3, with D perhaps TRBD1 (6 bases). CDR3 length: 15 amino acids. In germline, CDR1 is MNHEY, CDR2 SMNVEV (reference sequence). V shed 2 bases and J shed 4 bases, with 13 bases lying between them. CDR3 in DNA: TGTGCCAGCAGTTTAGGCAGGGCAGGGGCAGATACGCAGTATTTT. Amino acid sequence: CASSLGRAGADTQYF.

The chain has TRBV11-2 and TRBJ2-7; D might be TRBD1 (5 bases). Germline assignment: CDR1 SGHAT and CDR2 FQNNGV. This CDR3 spans 14 amino acids. V dropped 2 bases and J dropped 5 bases, with 13 bases sitting between them. CDR3 region: CASSLQGNSHEQYF. In nucleotides, the CDR3 is TGTGCCAGCAGCTTACAGGGAAATTCGCACGAGCAGTACTTC.

This clonotype was seen ten or more times. J is TRBJ1-1 and V is TRBV29-1; maybe TRBD1 (6 bases). Trimming took 7 bases from V and 5 from J, leaving 14 bases between them. The CDR3 is made up of 12 amino acids. From germline, CDR1 is SQVTM and CDR2 ANQGSEA. The CDR3 is CSAIQGGTEAFF. Here the CDR3 DNA reads TGCAGCGCCATACAGGGTGGGACTGAAGCTTTCTTT.

This clonotype was found a few times. The chain joins TRBV11-2 to TRBJ2-7, with 8 bases matching TRBD2. The CDR3 extends over 15 amino acids. Germline assignment: CDR1 SGHAT and CDR2 FQNNGV. J gave up 4 bases and V 8 bases, and 13 bases lay outside the gene matches. The CDR3 reads CASASGAGVSYEQYF. CDR3 coding DNA: TGTGCCAGCGCCTCAGGAGCGGGGGTTAGTTACGAGCAGTACTTC.

This clonotype was observed at least ten times. The gene calls are TRBV5-1 and TRBJ2-1; D is unclear. V was clipped by 1 base and J by 5 bases, with 13 bases between them. The germline gives CDR1 SGHRS, CDR2 YFSETQ. This CDR3 contains 15 residues. CDR3 sequence (DNA): TGCGCCAGCAGCTTGCGGCCCAACGGCAACAATGAGCAGTTCTTC. Encoded protein: CASSLRPNGNNEQFF.

This rearrangement joins TRBV20-1 to TRBJ1-4; no clear D gene. Germline values: CDR1 DFQATT, CDR2 SNEGSKA (reference sequence). V lost 5 bases to trimming and J lost 3 bases, with 10 bases between them. The CDR3 covers 13 residues. The CDR3 loop is CSAQTPSNEKLFF. As DNA, the CDR3 is TGCAGTGCTCAAACACCTTCTAATGAAAAACTGTTTTTT.

The chain uses TRBV20-1 and TRBJ2-1; 9 positions match TRBD2. The V gene end was trimmed by 5 bases and the J gene end by 5 bases; junction bases not matched to a gene: 13. Germline values: CDR1 DFQATT, CDR2 SNEGSKA (reference sequence). This CDR3 is built from 16 residues. CDR3 sequence: CSAGTIFSGSNNEQFF. In DNA, the CDR3 is TGCAGTGCTGGGACAATCTTTAGCGGGAGCAACAATGAGCAGTTCTTC.

The sample holds a few counts of this clonotype. This chain joins TRBV14 and TRBJ1-1; tentatively, D is TRBD1 (5 bases). Per germline, CDR1 SGHDN and CDR2 FVKESK. The CDR3 is made up of 14 amino acids. The V and J ends lost 0 bases and 3 bases respectively, with 8 bases between them. CDR3 nucleotides: TGTGCCAGCAGCCAAGACCGGGGGTACACTGAAGCTTTCTTT. Amino acids: CASSQDRGYTEAFF.